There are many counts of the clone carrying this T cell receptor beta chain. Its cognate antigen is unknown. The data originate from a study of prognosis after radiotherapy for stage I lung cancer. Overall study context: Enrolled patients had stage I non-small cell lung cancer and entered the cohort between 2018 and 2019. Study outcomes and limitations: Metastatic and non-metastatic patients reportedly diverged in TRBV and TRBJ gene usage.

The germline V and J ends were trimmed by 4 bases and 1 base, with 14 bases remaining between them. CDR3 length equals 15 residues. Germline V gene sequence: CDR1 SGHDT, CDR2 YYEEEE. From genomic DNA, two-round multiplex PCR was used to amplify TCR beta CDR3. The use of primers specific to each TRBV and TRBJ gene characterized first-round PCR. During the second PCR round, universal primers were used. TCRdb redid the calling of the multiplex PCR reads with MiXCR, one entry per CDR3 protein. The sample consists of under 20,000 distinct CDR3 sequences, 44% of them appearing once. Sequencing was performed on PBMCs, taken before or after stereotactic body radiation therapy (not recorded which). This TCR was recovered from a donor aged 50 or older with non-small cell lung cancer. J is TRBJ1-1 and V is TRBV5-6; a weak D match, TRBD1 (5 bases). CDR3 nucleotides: TGTGCCAGCAGCCCACCGACAGCCCAGAACACTGAAGCTTTCTTT. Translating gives CASSPPTAQNTEAFF.